The 21 T cell receptor beta chains listed next were all sequenced from one sample in a study of T cell responses to AZD1222 COVID-19 vaccine. Assay used: immunoSEQ multiplex PCR; TCRdb lists only in-frame clones, some missing. This table holds more than 95,000 clones, over 70% found once. The material sequenced was peripheral blood, taken on day 0 of AZD1222 vaccination. All receptors come from an adult in good health.

The gene calls are TRBV10-3 and TRBJ1-1, with TRBD1 matching over 11 bases. Germline V gene sequence: CDR1 ENHRY, CDR2 SYGVKD. The CDR3 covers 14 residues. Trimming took 6 bases from V and 4 from J; bases not matched to a gene: 4. CDR3 residues: CAIRPGQGVTEAFF. For the CDR3, the DNA is TGTGCCATCAGGCCGGGACAGGGGGTCACTGAAGCTTTCTTT.

The chain carries TRBV12-3 or TRBV12-4 and TRBJ1-5; D unresolved. The V end lost 5 bases, the J end lost 0 bases, and 5 bases lay between the germline ends. This CDR3 region has 13 residues. The CDR3 bases are TGTGCCAGCAGTCCCCTTAGCAATCAGCCCCAGCATTTT. Protein: CASSPLSNQPQHF.

The V gene is TRBV7-2, the J gene TRBJ2-1, with TRBD2 matching over 8 bases. The CDR3 spans 14 residues. The germline CDR1 and CDR2 sequences are SGHTA and FQGNSA. V trimming: 6 bases; J trimming: 6 bases; junction bases outside the gene matches: 7. The CDR3 bases are TGTGCCAGCAGTCTAGCGGGTTCGGGCAATGAGCAGTTCTTC. It yields the protein CASSLAGSGNEQFF.

This chain links TRBV12-5 with TRBJ2-7; D gene ambiguous. The V end lost 4 bases, the J end lost 6 bases, and 7 bases lay between the germline ends. The CDR3 is 11 amino acids. CDR1 LGHNT and CDR2 FRNRAP come from the germline V gene. CDR3 in DNA: TGTGCTAGTGGTTCGGGTTCCGAGCAGTACTTC. Its translation is CASGSGSEQYF.

The chain employs TRBV4-3 and TRBJ2-7, with 7 bases aligning to TRBD1. Germline V gene lookup returns CDR1 LGHNA and CDR2 YSLEER. Trimming took 2 bases from V and 2 from J; bases not matched to a gene: 12. There are 17 residues in the CDR3. CDR3: CASSQLHSPQGTYEQYF. The CDR3 DNA reads as TGCGCCAGCAGCCAACTACACTCCCCACAGGGGACCTACGAGCAGTACTTC.

The V call is TRBV4-3, the J call TRBJ2-1; possibly TRBD2 for D (6 bases). V shed 4 bases and J shed 2 bases, with 9 bases lying between them. The length of the CDR3 is 14 residues. Per the germline V gene, CDR1 is LGHNA and CDR2 is YSLEER. Here the CDR3 DNA reads TGCGCCAGCAGCCGTGGCGGGACCTACAATGAGCAGTTCTTC. Translated, it gives CASSRGGTYNEQFF.

The gene calls are TRBV10-1 and TRBJ1-4, with TRBD1 matching over 8 bases. Germline V gene data show CDR1 as WNHNN and CDR2 as SYGVQD (reference sequence). V was clipped by 5 bases and J by 5 bases; unmatched bases: 4. CDR3 length: 14 amino acids. The CDR3 loop reads CASSPGQANEKLFF. In nucleotides, the CDR3 is TGCGCCAGCAGTCCGGGACAGGCAAATGAAAAACTGTTTTTT.

The sample holds a few counts of this clone. V usage is TRBV27 and J usage is TRBJ1-2; unclear D gene. This CDR3 has 14 amino acids. Germline V gives CDR1 MNHEY, CDR2 SMNVEV (reference sequence). V shed 0 bases and J shed 1 base, with 6 bases lying between them. Written as DNA, the CDR3 is TGTGCCAGCAGTTTATCTCCTTTTAACTATGGCTACACCTTC. This sequence encodes CASSLSPFNYGYTF.

In its sample, this clone was seen once. The rearrangement uses TRBV6-5 and TRBJ2-3; D uncertain. The CDR3 loop spans 13 amino acids. V lost 2 bases and J 2 bases, leaving 5 bases between the germline ends. CDR1 is MNHEY and CDR2 is SVGAGI in the germline V gene. This CDR3 reads CASSYELTDTQYF. The CDR3 DNA reads TGTGCCAGCAGTTACGAACTCACAGATACGCAGTATTTT.

J is TRBJ1-3 and V is TRBV5-4; D possibly corresponds to TRBD1 (6 bases). CDR3 length: 16 residues. V lost 4 bases to trimming and J lost 0 bases, with 14 bases between them. Looked up from germline, CDR1 is SGHNT and CDR2 is YYREEE (reference sequence). CDR3 sequence (DNA): TGTGCCAGCAGCCCCGGAGGGGGAATCTCTGGAAACACCATATATTTT. Translated: CASSPGGGISGNTIYF.

The chain has TRBV28 and TRBJ1-2; 7 bases map to TRBD1. Trimming cost V 6 bases and J 3 bases; bases outside gene matches: 10. In germline, CDR1 is MDHEN, CDR2 SYDVKM. The CDR3 runs 15 residues. The chain's CDR3 is CASRQARQGDYGYTF. CDR3 in DNA: TGTGCCAGCAGACAAGCCAGACAGGGCGACTATGGCTACACCTTC.

The CDR3 region is CASRRDRLLNYGYTF. In DNA, the CDR3 is TGTGCCAGCAGGCGGGACCGACTCTTAAACTATGGCTACACCTTC. V is TRBV28 and J is TRBJ1-2; weak D call: TRBD1 (5 bases). V lost 6 bases and J lost 2, with 16 bases in between. Germline V gives CDR1 MDHEN, CDR2 SYDVKM. The CDR3 totals 15 residues.

The V gene is TRBV3-1 (or the pseudogene TRBV3-2), the J gene TRBJ2-3, with D possibly matching TRBD2 (6 bases). This CDR3 has 16 residues. Germline V lookup: CDR1 LGHDT, CDR2 YNNKEL (reference sequence). The germline V and J ends were trimmed by 5 bases and 0 bases, with 15 bases remaining between them. This chain's CDR3 is CASSSRAGSSTDTQYF. Written as DNA, the CDR3 is TGTGCCAGCAGCTCTCGGGCGGGGAGCAGCACAGATACGCAGTATTTT.

The chain carries TRBV25-1 and TRBJ2-7; D is tentatively TRBD1 or TRBD2 (5 bases each). Germline V gene lookup returns CDR1 MGHDK and CDR2 SYGVNS. Trimming took 8 bases from V and 6 from J, leaving 11 bases between them. The CDR3 contains 11 residues. CDR3 region: CASCSGGEQYF. As DNA, the CDR3 is TGTGCCAGCTGCTCTGGGGGCGAGCAGTACTTC.

The rearrangement uses TRBV5-8 and TRBJ2-3; the D call may be TRBD1 or TRBD2 (6 bases each). V lost 2 bases to trimming and J lost 9 bases, with 13 bases between them. CDR1 SGHTS and CDR2 YDEGEE come from the germline V gene. There are 13 residues in the CDR3. This CDR3 is CASSFGGLGTQYF. Written as DNA, the CDR3 is TGTGCCAGCAGCTTTGGGGGGCTGGGGACGCAGTATTTT.

The V call is TRBV9, the J call TRBJ2-2; 12 bases are a match to TRBD1. Germline CDR1 and CDR2: SGDLS and YYNGEE. V lost 4 bases and J lost 7; bases outside the gene matches: 8. This CDR3 spans 16 amino acids. CDR3 sequence (DNA): TGTGCCAGCAGCCCAGAGGGACAGGGGGCGTTCGGGGAGCTGTTTTTT. This translates into CASSPEGQGAFGELFF.

V and J are TRBV2 and TRBJ1-6, with D possibly being TRBD1 (5 bases). Germline V CDR1 and CDR2: SNHLY, FYNNEI. The CDR3 contains 15 residues. V lost 3 bases to trimming and J lost 10 bases, with 16 bases between them. The CDR3 bases are TGTGCCAGCAGTGATGCGGTCCGGGACTCATCACCCCTCCACTTT. Its translation: CASSDAVRDSSPLHF.

This rearrangement joins TRBV30 to TRBJ1-2; D is undetermined. Looked up from germline, CDR1 is GTSNPN and CDR2 is SVGIG (reference sequence). CDR3 size: 14 residues. V lost 3 bases to trimming and J lost 4 bases, with 15 bases between them. As DNA, the CDR3 is TGTGCCTGGAGGCAGCGACAAGTGCCCTATGGCTACACCTTC. Its translation: CAWRQRQVPYGYTF.

This rearrangement joins TRBV7-2 to TRBJ2-5, with D uncertain. The CDR3 totals 14 residues. Trimming took off 5 bases at V and 1 base at J, with 11 bases between the two ends. CDR1 and CDR2 (germline): SGHTA, FQGNSA. The CDR3 region has the DNA TGTGCCAGCAGCCTCATTTTACCCCAAGAGACCCAGTACTTC. Its translation is CASSLILPQETQYF.

This clone appeared once. The rearrangement links TRBV3-1 (or the pseudogene TRBV3-2) to TRBJ2-7; unclear D gene. Germline V gene sequence: CDR1 LGHDT, CDR2 YNNKEL (reference sequence). CDR3 length: 13 amino acids. V shed 8 bases and J shed 7 bases, with 18 bases lying between them. The CDR3 DNA reads TGTGCCAGCGGCGCAGCGAGGTCTGGGGAGCAGTACTTC. It is translated as CASGAARSGEQYF.

This sequence joins TRBV30 and TRBJ1-4; perhaps TRBD1 as D (6 bases). Germline V lookup: CDR1 GTSNPN, CDR2 SVGIG (reference sequence). V lost 0 bases and J 4 bases, leaving 9 bases between the germline ends. The CDR3 consists of 14 residues. CDR3 amino acids: CAWSVPGDNEKLFF. Here the CDR3 DNA reads TGTGCCTGGAGTGTACCAGGGGATAATGAAAAACTGTTTTTT.